This T cell receptor beta chain was profiled in a study of blood T cell repertoires in COVID-19. For the study at large: The United States, Italy and Spain provided the acute and convalescent COVID-19 samples.

This CDR3 has 14 residues. The V gene lost 4 bases and the J gene lost 3 bases, with 12 bases spanning the gap. Germline CDR1 SGHRS, CDR2 YFSETQ. Measured with immunoSEQ multiplex PCR; TCRdb has only the in-frame clones, and not every one. The sample includes roughly 250,000 clones, around 87% of them seen just once. The chain links TRBV5-1 to TRBJ2-3, with D maybe TRBD2 (5 bases). The receptor was isolated from a man between 60 and 75 years old who had recovered from COVID-19. Sequences were obtained from peripheral blood. CDR3 sequence reads: CASSTQEVTDTQYF. CDR3 bases: TGCGCCAGCAGCACCCAGGAGGTTACAGATACGCAGTATTTT. The full variable domain, with the rest looked up from reference TRBV5-1 and TRBJ2-3, is KAGVTQTPRYLIKTRGQQVTLSCSPISGHRSVSWYQQTPGQGLQFLFEYFSETQRNKGNFPGRFSGRQFSNSRSEMNVSTLELGDSALYLCASSTQEVTDTQYFGPGTRLTVL.